This T cell receptor (beta chain) was sequenced during a study of response to subunit inactivated influenza vaccine. Study outcomes and limitations: The authors offered the suggestion that each seasonal influenza vaccination recruits few new T cells.

Of note for this clonotype: Its specificity is not known.

Looked up from germline, CDR1 is SGHDN and CDR2 is FVKESK. The CDR3 sequence is 17 residues long. V lost 3 bases, J lost 3 bases, and 18 bases lay in between. Using its own MiXCR run on the RT-PCR reads, TCRdb lists one record per CDR3 protein. The table records 300,000 to 350,000 distinct CDR3 sequences, 21% of them present only once. Sequenced material: PBMCs from blood, taken 21 months after vaccination. This sequence was found in a man aged 45 to 70 who received an inactivated influenza vaccine. The chain employs TRBV14 and TRBJ1-5; no clear D gene. For the CDR3, the DNA is TGTGCCAGCAGCCACCACGAGGACCTCCCCCCCAATCAGCCCCAGCATTTT. Amino acid sequence: CASSHHEDLPPNQPQHF.